These T cell receptor beta chains were read from a single sample in a study of T cells in Graves' hyperthyroidism and ophthalmopathy. TCRdb passed the multiplex PCR reads through MiXCR, listing each CDR3 protein once. The sample comprises some 490,000 distinct CDR3 sequences, 22% of which are singletons, and about 49% rests with the top ten. The sample taken for sequencing was blood. These receptors came from an older woman with Graves' ophthalmopathy. CDR3s include the opening cysteine and the closing phenylalanine or tryptophan. The D gene is left open where the match is weak. Where a row states a size, it is once, few, many or the class of an expanded clone; other rows omit it.

v_gene: TRBV6-1
j_gene: TRBJ2-7
abundance: NA
d_gene: TRBD2
CDR3aa: CASRAGTSGYYEQYF
CDR3nt: TGTGCCAGCAGAGCCGGGACTAGCGGCTACTACGAGCAGTACTTC

v_gene: TRBV12-3/TRBV12-4
j_gene: TRBJ1-4
abundance: few
d_gene: TRBD1
CDR3aa: CASSLAGGTFNEKLFF
CDR3nt: TGTGCCAGCAGTTTGGCAGGGGGCACATTTAATGAAAAACTGTTTTTT

v_gene: TRBV6-2/TRBV6-3
j_gene: TRBJ2-2
abundance: NA
d_gene: TRBD2
CDR3aa: CASSYLGTSSGELFF
CDR3nt: TGTGCCAGCAGTTACCTCGGGACTAGTTCCGGGGAGCTGTTTTTT

v_gene: TRBV11-2
j_gene: TRBJ2-1
abundance: many
d_gene: TRBD2
CDR3aa: CASSSRTSGRAGYNEQFF
CDR3nt: TGTGCCAGCAGCTCGAGGACTAGCGGGAGGGCCGGGTACAATGAGCAGTTCTTC

v_gene: TRBV4-3
j_gene: TRBJ1-1
abundance: NA
d_gene: TRBD1
CDR3aa: CASSQDHLTGGQGNTEAFF
CDR3nt: TGCGCCAGCAGCCAAGATCACCTGACAGGGGGCCAGGGGAACACTGAAGCTTTCTTT

v_gene: TRBV12-5
j_gene: TRBJ1-1
abundance: many
d_gene: NA
CDR3aa: CASAWGGKNTEAFF
CDR3nt: TGTGCTAGTGCCTGGGGGGGAAAGAACACTGAAGCTTTCTTT

v_gene: TRBV6-1
j_gene: TRBJ1-2
abundance: NA
d_gene: TRBD1
CDR3aa: CASSRQGADYGYTF
CDR3nt: TGTGCCAGCAGTCGACAGGGGGCGGACTATGGCTACACCTTC

v_gene: TRBV14
j_gene: TRBJ2-7
abundance: NA
d_gene: NA
CDR3aa: CASSHVPGAYEQYF
CDR3nt: TGTGCCAGCAGCCACGTTCCGGGGGCCTACGAGCAGTACTTC

v_gene: TRBV20-1
j_gene: TRBJ1-2
abundance: few
d_gene: NA
CDR3aa: CSAGRGNGGYTF
CDR3nt: TGCAGTGCTGGACGGGGGAACGGAGGCTACACCTTC

v_gene: TRBV5-1
j_gene: TRBJ1-1
abundance: few
d_gene: NA
CDR3aa: CASSSDGQNTEAFF
CDR3nt: TGCGCCAGCAGCTCGGACGGACAGAACACTGAAGCTTTCTTT

v_gene: TRBV18
j_gene: TRBJ2-7
abundance: many
d_gene: NA
CDR3aa: CASSPPNSYEQYF
CDR3nt: TGTGCCAGCTCACCACCGAATTCCTACGAGCAGTACTTC

v_gene: TRBV30
j_gene: TRBJ1-2
abundance: NA
d_gene: NA
CDR3aa: CAWTEPDRSYGYTF
CDR3nt: TGTGCCTGGACGGAACCGGACAGATCCTATGGCTACACCTTC

v_gene: TRBV10-3
j_gene: TRBJ1-1
abundance: NA
d_gene: NA
CDR3aa: CAISDPRGMNTEAFF
CDR3nt: TGTGCCATCAGTGATCCTCGGGGTATGAACACTGAAGCTTTCTTT

v_gene: TRBV28
j_gene: TRBJ1-3
abundance: few
d_gene: TRBD1
CDR3aa: CASSPIQGAVGNTIYF
CDR3nt: TGTGCCAGCAGTCCCATTCAGGGGGCAGTGGGAAACACCATATATTTT

v_gene: TRBV19
j_gene: TRBJ1-5
abundance: NA
d_gene: NA
CDR3aa: CASSISVWGNQPQHF
CDR3nt: TGTGCCAGTAGTATAAGCGTCTGGGGCAATCAGCCCCAGCATTTT

v_gene: TRBV7-9
j_gene: TRBJ2-3
abundance: few
d_gene: TRBD2
CDR3aa: CASSLGSGTSGSTDTQYF
CDR3nt: TGTGCCAGCAGCTTAGGATCTGGGACTAGCGGGAGTACAGATACGCAGTATTTT

v_gene: TRBV3-1
j_gene: TRBJ1-3
abundance: NA
d_gene: NA
CDR3aa: CASSQETGARGNTIYF
CDR3nt: TGTGCCAGCAGCCAAGAAACAGGAGCCCGTGGAAACACCATATATTTT

v_gene: TRBV24-1
j_gene: TRBJ2-1
abundance: few
d_gene: TRBD2
CDR3aa: CATSDPLAGATYNEQFF
CDR3nt: TGTGCCACCAGTGATCCACTAGCGGGAGCCACCTACAATGAGCAGTTCTTC

v_gene: TRBV12-3/TRBV12-4
j_gene: TRBJ1-3
abundance: NA
d_gene: NA
CDR3aa: CASSDGRILSGNTIYF
CDR3nt: TGTGCCAGCAGTGATGGACGGATTCTCTCTGGAAACACCATATATTTT

v_gene: TRBV7-6
j_gene: TRBJ2-1
abundance: NA
d_gene: TRBD1
CDR3aa: CASSSSSGQDYNEQFF
CDR3nt: TGTGCCAGCAGCTCTAGCTCTGGACAGGACTACAATGAGCAGTTCTTC

v_gene: TRBV9
j_gene: TRBJ2-1
abundance: NA
d_gene: NA
CDR3aa: CASSQRANGYNEQFF
CDR3nt: TGTGCCAGCAGCCAGCGCGCAAACGGATACAATGAGCAGTTCTTC

v_gene: TRBV20-1
j_gene: TRBJ2-7
abundance: many
d_gene: TRBD2
CDR3aa: CSASGLAERDGYEQYF
CDR3nt: TGCAGTGCTAGTGGGTTAGCGGAGCGGGATGGGTACGAGCAGTACTTC

v_gene: TRBV6-1
j_gene: TRBJ2-7
abundance: NA
d_gene: NA
CDR3aa: CASSDRTAYEQYF
CDR3nt: TGTGCCAGCAGTGATAGGACAGCATACGAGCAGTACTTC

v_gene: TRBV7-2
j_gene: TRBJ2-3
abundance: NA
d_gene: NA
CDR3aa: CASSSGPITDTQYF
CDR3nt: TGTGCCAGCAGCTCGGGCCCTATCACAGATACGCAGTATTTT

v_gene: TRBV12-3/TRBV12-4
j_gene: TRBJ1-1
abundance: NA
d_gene: NA
CDR3aa: CAGSRNTEAFF
CDR3nt: TGTGCCGGCAGTAGGAACACTGAAGCTTTCTTT

v_gene: TRBV11-1
j_gene: TRBJ1-1
abundance: once
d_gene: NA
CDR3aa: CASSFRFPWTEAFF
CDR3nt: TGTGCCAGCAGCTTCCGATTCCCGTGGACTGAAGCTTTCTTT

v_gene: TRBV7-9
j_gene: TRBJ1-5
abundance: NA
d_gene: TRBD1
CDR3aa: CASSWTGLFNQPQHF
CDR3nt: TGTGCCAGCAGCTGGACAGGGCTTTTTAATCAGCCCCAGCATTTT

v_gene: TRBV28
j_gene: TRBJ1-1
abundance: many
d_gene: NA
CDR3aa: CASSLSAQPVKAFF
CDR3nt: TGTGCCAGCAGTTTATCGGCACAGCCAGTAAAAGCTTTCTTT

v_gene: TRBV5-6
j_gene: TRBJ2-5
abundance: few
d_gene: NA
CDR3aa: CASSLRSGSSWGETQYF
CDR3nt: TGTGCCAGCAGCTTGAGGTCCGGCTCTAGTTGGGGAGAGACCCAGTACTTC

v_gene: TRBV6-6
j_gene: TRBJ2-5
abundance: many
d_gene: TRBD2
CDR3aa: CASSYRTSGRAREYF
CDR3nt: TGTGCCAGCAGTTACAGGACTAGCGGGAGGGCCAGGGAGTACTTC

v_gene: TRBV10-2
j_gene: TRBJ1-5
abundance: few
d_gene: NA
CDR3aa: CASSETDFQPQHF
CDR3nt: TGCGCCAGCAGTGAGACGGATTTTCAGCCCCAGCATTTT

v_gene: TRBV2
j_gene: TRBJ1-2
abundance: many
d_gene: NA
CDR3aa: CASRHQDWTYGYTF
CDR3nt: TGTGCCAGCAGGCACCAAGATTGGACGTATGGCTACACCTTC

v_gene: TRBV6-1
j_gene: TRBJ1-2
abundance: NA
d_gene: TRBD1
CDR3aa: CASRRDRGFYGYTF
CDR3nt: TGTGCCAGCAGGCGAGACAGGGGGTTCTATGGCTACACCTTC

v_gene: TRBV15
j_gene: TRBJ2-1
abundance: NA
d_gene: NA
CDR3aa: CATSRGDSYSYNEQFF
CDR3nt: TGTGCCACCAGCAGAGGGGACTCCTACTCCTACAATGAGCAGTTCTTC

v_gene: TRBV18
j_gene: TRBJ2-3
abundance: many
d_gene: NA
CDR3aa: CASSPQRGADTQYF
CDR3nt: TGTGCCAGCTCACCACAACGGGGCGCAGATACGCAGTATTTT

v_gene: TRBV27
j_gene: TRBJ2-1
abundance: few
d_gene: NA
CDR3aa: CASSLGLDNEQFF
CDR3nt: TGTGCCAGCAGTTTGGGGCTGGACAATGAGCAGTTCTTC

v_gene: TRBV6-1
j_gene: TRBJ2-5
abundance: many
d_gene: NA
CDR3aa: CASSLAGAETQYF
CDR3nt: TGTGCCAGCAGTCTCGCGGGGGCGGAGACCCAGTACTTC

v_gene: TRBV7-6
j_gene: TRBJ2-7
abundance: NA
d_gene: NA
CDR3aa: CASSSPGYEQYF
CDR3nt: TGTGCCAGCAGCTCCCCTGGGTACGAGCAGTACTTC

v_gene: TRBV6-5
j_gene: TRBJ1-2
abundance: NA
d_gene: NA
CDR3aa: CASSYDPGPATGYTF
CDR3nt: TGTGCCAGCAGTTACGACCCGGGACCTGCCACTGGCTACACCTTC

v_gene: TRBV10-2
j_gene: TRBJ1-6
abundance: NA
d_gene: NA
CDR3aa: CASRSLGSHNSPLHF
CDR3nt: TGCGCCAGCAGATCCCTGGGCTCCCATAATTCACCCCTCCACTTT

v_gene: TRBV30
j_gene: TRBJ2-4
abundance: few
d_gene: NA
CDR3aa: CAWSVVEGAKNIQYF
CDR3nt: TGTGCCTGGAGTGTGGTTGAGGGGGCCAAAAACATTCAGTACTTC

v_gene: TRBV28
j_gene: TRBJ1-1
abundance: many
d_gene: NA
CDR3aa: CASSFYGRGTEAFF
CDR3nt: TGTGCCAGCAGTTTTTACGGGCGGGGTACTGAAGCTTTCTTT

v_gene: TRBV27
j_gene: TRBJ2-7
abundance: few
d_gene: TRBD2
CDR3aa: CASSPIPRTSGSRSNEQYF
CDR3nt: TGTGCCAGCTCCCCCATACCTCGGACTAGCGGGAGTAGGTCCAACGAGCAGTACTTC

v_gene: TRBV7-9
j_gene: TRBJ1-2
abundance: many
d_gene: NA
CDR3aa: CASSLLAADGYTF
CDR3nt: TGTGCCAGCAGCTTATTAGCGGCAGATGGCTACACCTTC

v_gene: TRBV5-6
j_gene: TRBJ2-7
abundance: NA
d_gene: NA
CDR3aa: CASSFGTVSGKYEQYF
CDR3nt: TGTGCCAGCAGCTTTGGGACAGTTAGCGGGAAATACGAGCAGTACTTC

v_gene: TRBV3-1
j_gene: TRBJ2-7
abundance: many
d_gene: TRBD1
CDR3aa: CASSQFGTGAYEQYF
CDR3nt: TGTGCCAGCAGCCAATTCGGGACAGGGGCCTACGAGCAGTACTTC

v_gene: TRBV6-1
j_gene: TRBJ1-5
abundance: many
d_gene: NA
CDR3aa: CASSHRRGLDYQPQHF
CDR3nt: TGTGCCAGCAGTCATCGAAGGGGTCTTGACTATCAGCCCCAGCATTTT

v_gene: TRBV9
j_gene: TRBJ2-3
abundance: NA
d_gene: NA
CDR3aa: CASSVGLSSTDTQYF
CDR3nt: TGTGCCAGCAGCGTGGGGCTAAGTAGCACAGATACGCAGTATTTT

v_gene: TRBV6-2/TRBV6-3
j_gene: TRBJ2-5
abundance: many
d_gene: NA
CDR3aa: CASSYGEQGETQYF
CDR3nt: TGTGCCAGCAGTTACGGGGAACAGGGTGAGACCCAGTACTTC

v_gene: TRBV28
j_gene: TRBJ1-5
abundance: NA
d_gene: NA
CDR3aa: CASSLKGFRSPQHF
CDR3nt: TGTGCCAGCAGTTTAAAGGGTTTTCGTTCGCCCCAGCATTTT

v_gene: TRBV20-1
j_gene: TRBJ2-3
abundance: NA
d_gene: TRBD2
CDR3aa: CSAQLAGVLDTQYF
CDR3nt: TGCAGTGCCCAACTAGCGGGAGTATTAGATACGCAGTATTTT

v_gene: TRBV7-3
j_gene: TRBJ2-5
abundance: many
d_gene: NA
CDR3aa: CASSLRAGPQETQYF
CDR3nt: TGTGCCAGCAGCTTACGCGCGGGACCCCAAGAGACCCAGTACTTC

v_gene: TRBV12-3/TRBV12-4
j_gene: TRBJ1-5
abundance: NA
d_gene: NA
CDR3aa: CASSTQDWKNQPQHF
CDR3nt: TGTGCCAGCAGTACACAGGATTGGAAGAATCAGCCCCAGCATTTT